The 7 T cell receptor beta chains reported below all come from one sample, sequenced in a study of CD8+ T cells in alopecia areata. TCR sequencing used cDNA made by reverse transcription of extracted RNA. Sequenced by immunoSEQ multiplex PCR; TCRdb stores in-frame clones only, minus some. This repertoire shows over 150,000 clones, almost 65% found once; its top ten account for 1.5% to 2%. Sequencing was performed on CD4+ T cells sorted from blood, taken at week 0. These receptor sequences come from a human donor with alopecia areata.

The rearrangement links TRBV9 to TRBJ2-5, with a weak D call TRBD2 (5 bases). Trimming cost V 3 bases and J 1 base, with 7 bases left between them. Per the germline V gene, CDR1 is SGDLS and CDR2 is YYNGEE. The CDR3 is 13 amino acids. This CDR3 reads CASSAGFQETQYF. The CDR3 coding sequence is TGTGCCAGCAGCGCGGGATTCCAAGAGACCCAGTACTTC. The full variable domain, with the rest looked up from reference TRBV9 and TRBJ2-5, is DSGVTQTPKHLITATGQRVTLRCSPRSGDLSVYWYQQSLDQGLQFLIQYYNGEERAKGNILERFSAQQFPDLHSELNLSSLELGDSALYFCASSAGFQETQYFGPGTRLLVL.

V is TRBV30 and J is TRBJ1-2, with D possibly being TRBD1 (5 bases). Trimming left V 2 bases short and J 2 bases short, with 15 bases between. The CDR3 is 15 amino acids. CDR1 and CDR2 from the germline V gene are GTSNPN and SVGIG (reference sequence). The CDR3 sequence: CAWSLSGGSNYGYTF. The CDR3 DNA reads TGTGCCTGGAGTTTATCGGGGGGAAGCAACTATGGCTACACCTTC.

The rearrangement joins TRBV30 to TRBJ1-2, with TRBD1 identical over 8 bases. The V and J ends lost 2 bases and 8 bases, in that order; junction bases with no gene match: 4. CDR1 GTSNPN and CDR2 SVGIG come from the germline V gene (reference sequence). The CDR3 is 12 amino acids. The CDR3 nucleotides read TGTGCCTGGAGTCGGACAGGGTTCGGCTACACCTTC. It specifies CAWSRTGFGYTF.

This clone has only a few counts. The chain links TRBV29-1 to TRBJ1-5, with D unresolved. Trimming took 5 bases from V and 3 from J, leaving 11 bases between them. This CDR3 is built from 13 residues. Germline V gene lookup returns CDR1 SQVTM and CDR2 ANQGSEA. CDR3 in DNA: TGCAGCGTTCACCAGGTGGCCAATCAGCCCCAGCATTTT. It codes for CSVHQVANQPQHF.

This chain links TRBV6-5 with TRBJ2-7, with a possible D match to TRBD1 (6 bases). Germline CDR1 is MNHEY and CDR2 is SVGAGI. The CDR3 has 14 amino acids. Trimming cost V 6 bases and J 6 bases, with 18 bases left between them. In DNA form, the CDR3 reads TGTGCCAGCAGGCCCGGGACAACGAGGGGCGAGCAGTACTTC. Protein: CASRPGTTRGEQYF.

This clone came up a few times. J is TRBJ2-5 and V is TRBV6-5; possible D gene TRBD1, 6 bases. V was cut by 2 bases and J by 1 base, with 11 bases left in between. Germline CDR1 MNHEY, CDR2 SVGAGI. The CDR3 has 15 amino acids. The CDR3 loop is CASSYGEQGQETQYF. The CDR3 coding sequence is TGTGCCAGCAGTTACGGAGAACAGGGCCAAGAGACCCAGTACTTC.

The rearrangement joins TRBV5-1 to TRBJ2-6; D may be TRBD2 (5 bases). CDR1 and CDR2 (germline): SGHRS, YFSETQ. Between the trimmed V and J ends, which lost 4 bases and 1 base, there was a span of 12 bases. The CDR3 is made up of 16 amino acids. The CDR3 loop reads CASSKMTGSGANVLTF. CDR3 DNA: TGCGCCAGCAGCAAAATGACGGGATCTGGGGCCAACGTCCTGACTTTC.